These 15 T cell receptor beta chains share one sample of origin, sequenced in a study of OX40 agonist ivuxolimab in advanced cancers. The table came from immunoSEQ multiplex PCR; TCRdb's copy has only in-frame clones and leaves some out. The sample consists of just over 90,000 clones, around 90% of them appearing once. Sequences were derived from CD4+ or CD8+ T cells sorted from blood, sampled in a trial of the OX40 agonist ivuxolimab. The origin of the receptors is an adult with an advanced solid tumor such as melanoma, head and neck, liver or kidney cancer.

The chain uses TRBV30 and TRBJ1-2, with no clear D. Per the germline V gene, CDR1 is GTSNPN and CDR2 is SVGIG (reference sequence). The germline V and J ends were trimmed by 4 bases and 2 bases, with 8 bases remaining between them. The CDR3 runs 12 residues. Written as DNA, the CDR3 is TGTGCCTGGAACCGGATCAACTATGGCTACACCTTC. Protein: CAWNRINYGYTF.

This chain uses TRBV5-6 with TRBJ1-1, with 8 bases matching TRBD1. The CDR3 length is 17 residues. J was trimmed by 4 bases and V by 4 bases; bases with no gene match: 15. Per the germline V gene, CDR1 is SGHDT and CDR2 is YYEEEE. The CDR3, as DNA: TGTGCCAGCAGCCCAGCGGCCAAGGACAGGGTTATCACTGAAGCTTTCTTT. It translates to CASSPAAKDRVITEAFF.

The chain has TRBV2 and TRBJ2-3; TRBD2 might be the D (5 bases). Germline loops: CDR1 SNHLY, CDR2 FYNNEI. This CDR3 contains 15 residues. V was clipped by 7 bases and J by 3 bases, with 17 bases between them. CDR3 nucleotide sequence: TGTGCCAGCAAACGGACTTTCCTAGGGACAGATACGCAGTATTTT. The encoded protein is CASKRTFLGTDTQYF. The whole variable domain, filled in from reference TRBV2 and TRBJ2-3, reads EPEVTQTPSHQVTQMGQEVILRCVPISNHLYFYWYRQILGQKVEFLVSFYNNEISEKSEIFDDQFSVERPDGSNFTLKIRSTKLEDSAMYFCASKRTFLGTDTQYFGPGTRLTVL.

The J gene is TRBJ2-2, the V gene TRBV7-6, with 8 bases aligning to TRBD1. From germline, CDR1 is SGHVS and CDR2 FNYEAQ. CDR3 length: 17 amino acids. The V gene end was trimmed by 0 bases and the J gene end by 1 base; junction bases not matched to a gene: 4. The CDR3 DNA reads as TGTGCCAGCAGCTTAGCGACAGGGGATGTGAACACCGGGGAGCTGTTTTTT. This gives the protein CASSLATGDVNTGELFF. The whole variable domain, filled in from reference TRBV7-6 and TRBJ2-2, reads GAGVSQSPRYKVTKRGQDVALRCDPISGHVSLYWYRQALGQGPEFLTYFNYEAQQDKSGLPNDRFSAERPEGSISTLTIQRTEQRDSAMYRCASSLATGDVNTGELFFGEGSRLTVL.

The chain employs TRBV30 and TRBJ2-2; D gene uncertain. The CDR3 has 14 residues. Trimming took 0 bases from V and 3 from J, leaving 8 bases between them. Germline V lookup: CDR1 GTSNPN, CDR2 SVGIG (reference sequence). Written as DNA, the CDR3 is TGTGCCTGGAGTGTAATATGGGACACCGGGGAGCTGTTTTTT. It yields the protein CAWSVIWDTGELFF.

V and J are TRBV6-6 and TRBJ2-2, with D perhaps TRBD1 or TRBD2 (5 bases each). Trimming shortened V by 5 bases and J by 3 bases, and 10 bases separated the two germline ends. Looked up from germline, CDR1 is MNHNY and CDR2 is SVGAGI (reference sequence). This CDR3 region has 14 residues. Here the CDR3 reads CASSRDPYTGELFF. DNA of the CDR3: TGTGCCAGCAGTCGGGACCCCTACACCGGGGAGCTGTTTTTT.

This chain connects TRBV5-6 to TRBJ2-2, with D perhaps TRBD1 (5 bases). V lost 0 bases to trimming and J lost 6 bases, with 9 bases between them. Germline assignment: CDR1 SGHDT and CDR2 YYEEEE. This CDR3 comprises 14 residues. This chain's CDR3 is CASSLAGFPGELFF. DNA for the CDR3: TGTGCCAGCAGCTTGGCAGGGTTTCCCGGGGAGCTGTTTTTT.

This clone was seen a handful of times. The V and J genes are TRBV29-1 and TRBJ2-7; 7 nucleotides agree with TRBD1. V shed 2 bases, J shed 0 bases, and the junction held 7 bases outside the gene matches. Looked up from germline, CDR1 is SQVTM and CDR2 is ANQGSEA. There are 15 residues in the CDR3. DNA of the CDR3: TGCAGCGTTGAACAAGCCTCAGGGGGCTCCTACGAGCAGTACTTC. Translation: CSVEQASGGSYEQYF.

This chain uses TRBV5-4 with TRBJ2-6; D uncertain. In germline, CDR1 is SGHNT, CDR2 YYREEE (reference sequence). The CDR3 totals 15 residues. The ends were cut back, 3 bases at V and 2 bases at J, with 9 bases in the middle. The CDR3 loop reads CASSSALAGANVLTF. CDR3 bases: TGTGCCAGCAGCTCGGCTCTGGCTGGGGCCAACGTCCTGACTTTC.

V usage is TRBV5-4 and J usage is TRBJ2-4; D is perhaps TRBD2 (6 bases). V was shortened by 0 bases and J by 1 base, with 8 bases between the two germline ends. Germline V gives CDR1 SGHNT, CDR2 YYREEE (reference sequence). The CDR3 is made up of 15 amino acids. CDR3 protein: CASSLDLAAKNIQYF. The DNA for the CDR3 is TGTGCCAGCAGCTTGGACCTAGCGGCCAAAAACATTCAGTACTTC.

The V and J genes are TRBV9 and TRBJ2-3, with D perhaps assigned TRBD1 or TRBD2 (5 bases each). V lost 4 bases to trimming and J lost 6 bases, with 18 bases between them. CDR1 and CDR2 from the germline V gene are SGDLS and YYNGEE. This CDR3 has 15 amino acids. As DNA, the CDR3 is TGTGCCAGCAGCCCCCGAGATGGCAGGGAGGATACGCAGTATTTT. Amino acids: CASSPRDGREDTQYF.

CDR3 coding DNA: TGCGCCAGCGCCCGGACTAGCGGGAGTAGTGAGACCCAGTACTTC. It codes for CASARTSGSSETQYF. The chain uses TRBV5-1 and TRBJ2-5, with 13 nucleotides matching TRBD2. V dropped 7 bases and J dropped 5; count of bases not matched to a gene: 8. The germline V gene encodes CDR1 SGHRS and CDR2 YFSETQ. The CDR3 contains 15 residues.

This sequence joins TRBV2 and TRBJ2-1; tentatively, D is TRBD1 (6 bases). Germline CDR1 SNHLY, CDR2 FYNNEI. The V gene lost 2 bases and the J gene lost 9 bases, with 20 bases spanning the gap. The CDR3 has 16 residues. The CDR3 DNA reads as TGTGCCAGCAGTGAACTCAGGGGTCCCCAAAACCTTGAGCAGTTCTTC. It codes for CASSELRGPQNLEQFF.

As regards this clone: A junction boundary mismatches the germline segment, possibly from a read error. J is TRBJ2-6 and V is TRBV19; either TRBD1 or TRBD2 may supply D (5 bases each). This CDR3 comprises 15 residues. CDR1 and CDR2 from the germline V gene are LNHDA and SQIVND (reference sequence). The CDR3 coding sequence is TGTGCCAGCAGTACCCCAGGGAGCGGGGCCAACGTCCTGACTTTC. It yields the protein CASSTPGSGANVLTF.

J is TRBJ2-3 and V is TRBV7-9, with D possibly being TRBD2 (5 bases). Germline-derived CDR1 and CDR2 are SEHNR and FQNEAQ (reference sequence). There are 14 residues in the CDR3. Trimming pared 7 bases from V and 4 bases from J, leaving 15 bases between. Here the CDR3 DNA reads TGTGCCAGCAATACCCGCGGAGGCGCAGATACGCAGTATTTT. Protein: CASNTRGGADTQYF.